These 5 T cell receptor beta chains came from one sample sequenced in a study of beta chain features in type 1 diabetes. Every isolated RNA sample was fully reverse transcribed, so sequencing captured expressed TCRB transcripts. TCRdb's copy holds only in-frame clones and misses some; the assay was immunoSEQ multiplex PCR. Among a few hundred thousand clones listed, less than 35% were seen once. What was sequenced was central memory CD4+ T cells from blood. These receptor sequences come from a man aged 25 to 40 in good health.

V usage is TRBV7-2 and J usage is TRBJ2-1; 8 positions agree with TRBD1. CDR3 length: 15 residues. Trimming removed 3 bases from V and 6 bases from J; junction bases left unmatched: 7. From germline, CDR1 is SGHTA and CDR2 FQGNSA. In DNA, the CDR3 is TGTGCCAGCAGCTTCAGCCGAGGACAGGGCAATGAGCAGTTCTTC. It yields the protein CASSFSRGQGNEQFF.

This clone was counted only a few times. The CDR3 bases are TGTGCCTGGATGCTAGGGTATAATTCACCCCTCCACTTT. Residues: CAWMLGYNSPLHF. The J gene is TRBJ1-6, the V gene TRBV30, with D hard to call. Per the germline V gene, CDR1 is GTSNPN and CDR2 is SVGIG (reference sequence). CDR3 length: 13 residues. V gave up 4 bases and J gave up 4 bases, with 8 bases separating them.

The table lists this clone with a few counts. The rearrangement uses TRBV25-1 and TRBJ2-1; 7 bases are a match to TRBD1. Germline CDR1 reads MGHDK; CDR2 reads SYGVNS. The CDR3 contains 13 residues. The V gene end was trimmed by 8 bases and the J gene end by 7 bases; junction bases not matched to a gene: 8. The CDR3 nucleotides read TGTGCCAGCCCGGGACAGAGTGGGAATGAGCAGTTCTTC. Translation gives CASPGQSGNEQFF.

V usage is TRBV6-5 and J usage is TRBJ2-4; tentative D call: TRBD1 (5 bases). This CDR3 has 15 amino acids. Germline V gene lookup returns CDR1 MNHEY and CDR2 SVGAGI. The germline V and J ends were trimmed by 4 bases and 3 bases, with 13 bases remaining between them. The CDR3 bases are TGTGCCAGCAGTTCGCAGGGTTTGGGCAAAAACATTCAGTACTTC. This encodes CASSSQGLGKNIQYF.

There are a few counts of this clone. The rearrangement uses TRBV7-2 and TRBJ2-1, with 7 bases identical to TRBD1. In germline, CDR1 is SGHTA, CDR2 FQGNSA. The CDR3 has 14 amino acids. After removal of 1 base from V and 4 bases from J, the junction contained 1 base not matched to a gene. CDR3 nucleotides: TGTGCCAGCAGCTTAGTACAGGGGTACAATGAGCAGTTCTTC. It codes for CASSLVQGYNEQFF.